These 25 T cell receptor beta chains came from one sample sequenced in a study of CD8+ T cells in alopecia areata. After isolation, RNA underwent reverse transcription to generate cDNA as the sequencing template. The assay was immunoSEQ multiplex PCR, and TCRdb's table has in-frame clones only and misses some. The sample records 150,000 to 200,000 clones, 60% to 75% being singletons. Treatment of the sample: oral pan-JAK inhibitor, 5-10 mg twice daily. This specimen was CD4+ T cells sorted from blood, taken at week 24, from a patient treated with tofacitinib. These receptors all come from a human donor with alopecia areata.

This clone was observed many times. The chain employs TRBV7-9 and TRBJ1-2; D perhaps matches TRBD1 (5 bases). V lost 6 bases, J lost 3 bases, and 11 bases lay in between. The germline CDR1 and CDR2 sequences are SEHNR and FQNEAQ (reference sequence). The CDR3 has 13 residues. CDR3 sequence reads: CASSDSFYYGYTF. For the CDR3, the DNA is TGTGCCAGCAGTGACAGCTTTTACTATGGCTACACCTTC.

The V gene is TRBV6-5, the J gene TRBJ1-2, with unresolved D. The CDR3 loop spans 11 amino acids. The V gene's germline CDR1 is MNHEY and CDR2 SVGAGI. The V and J ends lost 7 bases and 8 bases respectively, with 11 bases between them. The CDR3 loop reads CASKNNGGYTF. CDR3 DNA: TGTGCCAGCAAAAACAATGGGGGCTACACCTTC.

The sample holds one count of this clone. The rearrangement uses TRBV29-1 and TRBJ1-1; 7 nucleotides align to TRBD1. With V trimmed by 3 bases and J by 7 bases, 8 bases remained unmatched. The CDR3 length is 13 residues. Germline V gives CDR1 SQVTM, CDR2 ANQGSEA. CDR3 sequence: CSVESWRGLEAFF. For the CDR3, the DNA is TGCAGCGTTGAGAGTTGGAGGGGGCTTGAAGCTTTCTTT. Drawing the rest from reference TRBV29-1 and TRBJ1-1, the complete variable domain is SAVISQKPSRDICQRGTSLTIQCQVDSQVTMMFWYRQQPGQSLTLIATANQGSEATYESGFVIDKFPISRPNLTFSTLTVSNMSPEDSSIYLCSVESWRGLEAFFGQGTRLTVV.

This clone was detected only a few times. V gene TRBV6-1 combines with J gene TRBJ2-2; D unclear. The CDR3 has 14 residues. The germline V and J ends were trimmed by 3 bases and 0 bases, with 5 bases remaining between them. Germline-derived CDR1 and CDR2 are MNHNS and SASEGT. The CDR3 is CASSEQPNTGELFF. CDR3 nucleotides: TGTGCCAGCAGTGAGCAGCCGAACACCGGGGAGCTGTTTTTT.

The chain carries TRBV7-9 and TRBJ2-5; D possibly corresponds to TRBD1 (5 bases). V lost 6 bases to trimming and J lost 5 bases, with 13 bases between them. Germline assignment: CDR1 SEHNR and CDR2 FQNEAQ (reference sequence). This CDR3 is 13 amino acids long. DNA for the CDR3: TGTGCCAGCAGGATGGGGCAGGGCGAGACCCAGTACTTC. This encodes CASRMGQGETQYF.

The chain carries TRBV15 and TRBJ1-3; TRBD1 matches 7 bases. The CDR3 runs to 19 residues. J lost 0 bases, V lost 3 bases, and 14 bases had no gene match. The germline gives CDR1 LNHNV, CDR2 YYDKDF (reference sequence). The chain's CDR3 is CATSRRGVDRLNSGNTIYF. CDR3 nucleotide sequence: TGTGCCACCAGCAGGAGGGGAGTGGACAGGTTGAACTCTGGAAACACCATATATTTT. Combining the CDR3 with reference TRBV15 and TRBJ1-3 gives the whole variable domain DAMVIQNPRYQVTQFGKPVTLSCSQTLNHNVMYWYQQKSSQAPKLLFHYYDKDFNNEADTPDNFQSRRPNTSFCFLDIRSPGLGDTAMYLCATSRRGVDRLNSGNTIYFGEGSWLTVV.

The rearrangement links TRBV2 to TRBJ2-2; D is tentatively TRBD1 or TRBD2 (5 bases each). The length of the CDR3 is 14 residues. Germline CDR1 and CDR2: SNHLY and FYNNEI. Trimming took off 10 bases at V and 0 bases at J, with 12 bases between the two ends. DNA for the CDR3: TGTGCCACCTCCGGGACCTCGAACACCGGGGAGCTGTTTTTT. This codes for CATSGTSNTGELFF.

V gene TRBV29-1 combines with J gene TRBJ2-3; no firm D call. The CDR3 spans 12 residues. Between the trimmed V and J ends, which lost 3 bases and 6 bases, there was a span of 10 bases. Germline-derived CDR1 and CDR2 are SQVTM and ANQGSEA. Here the CDR3 reads CSVDLPPDTQYF. The CDR3 DNA is TGCAGCGTTGACCTACCGCCGGATACGCAGTATTTT.

J is TRBJ2-7 and V is TRBV2; 10 nucleotides match TRBD1. With 4 bases clipped from V and 2 bases from J, the junction kept 2 bases outside the gene matches. Germline loops: CDR1 SNHLY, CDR2 FYNNEI. The CDR3 runs 14 residues. CDR3 DNA: TGTGCCAGCAGTGGGACAGGGGGAACCTACGAGCAGTACTTC. It translates to CASSGTGGTYEQYF.

The gene calls are TRBV9 and TRBJ2-7; TRBD1 aligns across 9 bases. The J segment lost 3 bases and the V segment lost 4 bases, leaving 8 bases of the junction unmatched. The CDR3 consists of 15 residues. Germline loops: CDR1 SGDLS, CDR2 YYNGEE. In DNA form, the CDR3 reads TGTGCCAGCAGCCCCGGAGGGGACAGGGTCTACGAGCAGTACTTC. As protein: CASSPGGDRVYEQYF.

The V and J genes are TRBV29-1 and TRBJ1-1; possibly TRBD1 for D (5 bases). V was shortened by 3 bases and J by 4 bases, with 9 bases between the two germline ends. This CDR3 comprises 12 residues. Germline lookup yields CDR1 SQVTM and CDR2 ANQGSEA. For the CDR3, the DNA is TGCAGCGTTGATTCGGGGCGCACTGAAGCTTTCTTT. It is translated as CSVDSGRTEAFF. The full variable domain, its missing parts supplied by reference TRBV29-1 and TRBJ1-1, is SAVISQKPSRDICQRGTSLTIQCQVDSQVTMMFWYRQQPGQSLTLIATANQGSEATYESGFVIDKFPISRPNLTFSTLTVSNMSPEDSSIYLCSVDSGRTEAFFGQGTRLTVV.

This clone was observed a few times. This rearrangement joins TRBV5-1 to TRBJ2-5; D is possibly TRBD2 (6 bases). The CDR3 sequence is 13 residues long. In germline, CDR1 is SGHRS, CDR2 YFSETQ. Trimming shortened V by 5 bases and J by 1 base, and 9 bases separated the two germline ends. CDR3 DNA: TGCGCCAGCAGTGGGGGGAGCCAAGAGACCCAGTACTTC. Amino acids: CASSGGSQETQYF. Full variable domain (missing parts from reference TRBV5-1 and TRBJ2-5): KAGVTQTPRYLIKTRGQQVTLSCSPISGHRSVSWYQQTPGQGLQFLFEYFSETQRNKGNFPGRFSGRQFSNSRSEMNVSTLELGDSALYLCASSGGSQETQYFGPGTRLLVL.

This clone occurred a few times. The rearrangement joins TRBV6-5 to TRBJ1-2; D unresolved. Between the trimmed V and J ends, which lost 0 bases and 5 bases, there was a span of 7 bases. Germline values: CDR1 MNHEY, CDR2 SVGAGI. This CDR3 comprises 13 residues. CDR3 sequence: CASSYSPTYGYTF. CDR3 nucleotides: TGTGCCAGCAGTTACTCTCCCACTTATGGCTACACCTTC.

The chain combines TRBV7-9 with TRBJ2-7; no clear D. The CDR3 contains 13 residues. Germline V gene data show CDR1 as SEHNR and CDR2 as FQNEAQ (reference sequence). The V end lost 3 bases, the J end lost 3 bases, and 9 bases lay between the germline ends. Here the CDR3 DNA reads TGTGCCAGCAGCTTTGCGGTCTACTACGAGCAGTACTTC. Its protein product is CASSFAVYYEQYF. The whole variable domain, filled in from reference TRBV7-9 and TRBJ2-7, reads DTGVSQNPRHKITKRGQNVTFRCDPISEHNRLYWYRQTLGQGPEFLTYFQNEAQLEKSRLLSDRFSAERPKGSFSTLEIQRTEQGDSAMYLCASSFAVYYEQYFGPGTRLTVT.

This clone was observed a few times. V is TRBV28 and J is TRBJ2-7, with D perhaps TRBD2 (6 bases). With 3 bases removed from V and 8 bases from J, the gap between germline ends came to 14 bases. Germline assignment: CDR1 MDHEN and CDR2 SYDVKM. This CDR3 spans 13 amino acids. In nucleotides, the CDR3 is TGTGCCAGCAGTTTCCGAGGGACTGGCAAGCAGTACTTC. It is translated as CASSFRGTGKQYF.

The rearrangement uses TRBV27 and TRBJ2-7; 8 bases line up with TRBD1. This CDR3 comprises 12 residues. CDR1 and CDR2 (germline): MNHEY, SMNVEV (reference sequence). The J segment lost 6 bases and the V segment lost 5 bases, leaving 3 bases of the junction unmatched. The CDR3 coding sequence is TGTGCCAGCAGTGCGACAGGGGTCGAGCAGTACTTC. Protein product: CASSATGVEQYF.

The CDR3, as DNA: TGCAGCGCTGAGGGACAGCCGAACACTGAAGCTTTCTTT. Its protein product is CSAEGQPNTEAFF. The chain employs TRBV29-1 and TRBJ1-1; 7 bases map to TRBD1. Losses at the gene ends were 7 bases for V and 1 base for J; bases not matched to a gene: 6. The CDR3 is 13 amino acids. Germline CDR1 reads SQVTM; CDR2 reads ANQGSEA.

The rearrangement links TRBV15 to TRBJ2-4, with 10 nucleotides matching TRBD2. V lost 1 base and J lost 0; bases outside the gene matches: 0. This CDR3 is built from 16 residues. Germline CDR1 reads LNHNV; CDR2 reads YYDKDF (reference sequence). CDR3 amino acids: CATSRGTSGAKNIQYF. The DNA of the CDR3 is TGTGCCACCAGCAGAGGGACTAGCGGAGCCAAAAACATTCAGTACTTC.

The V call is TRBV7-7, the J call TRBJ2-5; no clear D. Germline V gene data show CDR1 as SSHAT and CDR2 as FNYEAQ (reference sequence). Trimming removed 5 bases at V and 5 bases at J, with 15 bases between. This CDR3 has 14 amino acids. Here the CDR3 reads CASSPVGNLETQYF. CDR3 nucleotide sequence: TGTGCCAGCAGCCCAGTGGGGAATTTGGAGACCCAGTACTTC.

The chain has TRBV19 and TRBJ2-1, with TRBD1 matching over 7 bases. The CDR3 is 15 amino acids. The trim removed 3 bases at V and 3 bases at J, leaving 5 bases unmatched. Germline lookup yields CDR1 LNHDA and CDR2 SQIVND (reference sequence). CDR3 in DNA: TGTGCCAGTAGTATCGATAGGGACAGCTACAATGAGCAGTTCTTC. This translates into CASSIDRDSYNEQFF.

The rearrangement joins TRBV9 to TRBJ2-5; the D gene is possibly TRBD2 (7 bases). Trimming took off 0 bases at V and 1 base at J, with 13 bases between the two ends. Per germline, CDR1 SGDLS and CDR2 YYNGEE. This CDR3 region has 16 residues. Here the CDR3 reads CASSVGAGAIQETQYF. DNA of the CDR3: TGTGCCAGCAGCGTAGGGGCGGGGGCCATCCAAGAGACCCAGTACTTC.

The chain links TRBV29-1 to TRBJ1-3; 8 bases line up with TRBD1. The CDR3 has 15 amino acids. The germline CDR1 and CDR2 sequences are SQVTM and ANQGSEA. The V gene end was trimmed by 0 bases and the J gene end by 4 bases; junction bases not matched to a gene: 5. The chain's CDR3 is CSVEDQGAAGNTIYF. For the CDR3, the DNA is TGCAGCGTTGAAGATCAGGGGGCGGCGGGAAACACCATATATTTT.

V gene TRBV19 combines with J gene TRBJ2-1, with TRBD2 matching 7 bases. V gave up 3 bases and J gave up 2 bases; unmatched junction bases: 4. This CDR3 spans 15 amino acids. Germline assignment: CDR1 LNHDA and CDR2 SQIVND (reference sequence). The CDR3, as DNA: TGTGCCAGTAGTATCGCGGGGGACCCCTACAATGAGCAGTTCTTC. Translation gives CASSIAGDPYNEQFF.

The CDR3: CASSLDPKVTQYF. Written as DNA, the CDR3 is TGTGCCAGCAGCTTAGATCCCAAGGTGACCCAGTACTTC. The chain employs TRBV11-3 and TRBJ2-5; D ambiguous. V was trimmed by 0 bases and J by 7 bases, leaving 9 bases between them. The germline V gene encodes CDR1 SGHNT and CDR2 YENEEA. The CDR3 extends over 13 amino acids.

The V gene is TRBV5-1, the J gene TRBJ2-5; 8 bases map to TRBD1. The CDR3 has 14 amino acids. The J segment lost 2 bases and the V segment lost 3 bases, leaving 3 bases of the junction unmatched. CDR1 and CDR2 (germline): SGHRS, YFSETQ. CDR3: CASSSQGAQETQYF. CDR3 nucleotide sequence: TGCGCCAGCAGCTCTCAGGGGGCGCAAGAGACCCAGTACTTC.